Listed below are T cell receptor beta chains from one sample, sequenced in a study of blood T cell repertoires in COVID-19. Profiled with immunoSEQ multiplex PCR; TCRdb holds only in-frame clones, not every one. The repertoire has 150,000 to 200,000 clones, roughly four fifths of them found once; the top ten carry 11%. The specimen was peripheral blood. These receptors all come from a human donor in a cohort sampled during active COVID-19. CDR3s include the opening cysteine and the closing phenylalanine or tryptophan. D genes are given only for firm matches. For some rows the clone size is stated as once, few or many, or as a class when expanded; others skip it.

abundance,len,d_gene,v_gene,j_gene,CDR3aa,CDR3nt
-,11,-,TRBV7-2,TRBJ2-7,CASSLVYEQYF,TGTGCCAGCAGCTTAGTATACGAGCAGTACTTC
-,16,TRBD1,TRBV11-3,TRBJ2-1,CASSFTLTGEANEQFF,TGTGCCAGCAGCTTCACCCTGACAGGGGAGGCCAATGAGCAGTTCTTC
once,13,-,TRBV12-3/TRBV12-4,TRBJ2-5,CASSLLGGGTQYF,TGTGCCAGCAGTTTACTGGGGGGTGGGACCCAGTACTTC
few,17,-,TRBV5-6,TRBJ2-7,CASSGGTSGIVFYEQYF,TGTGCCAGCAGCGGCGGGACCAGCGGAATAGTCTTCTACGAGCAGTACTTC
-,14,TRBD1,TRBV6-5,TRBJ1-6,CASSTRGRNSPLHF,TGTGCCAGCAGTACCAGGGGGCGGAATTCACCCCTCCACTTT
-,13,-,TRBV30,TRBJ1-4,CAWSWQGNEKLFF,TGTGCCTGGAGTTGGCAGGGGAATGAAAAACTGTTTTTT
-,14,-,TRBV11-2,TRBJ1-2,CASSLLRQSYGYTF,TGTGCCAGCAGCTTGCTGCGACAGTCCTATGGCTACACCTTC
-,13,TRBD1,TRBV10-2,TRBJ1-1,CASRGQVGTEAFF,TGCGCCAGCAGGGGACAGGTGGGCACTGAAGCTTTCTTT
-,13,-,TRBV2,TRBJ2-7,CASSAVVSYEQYF,TGTGCCAGCAGTGCGGTGGTTTCCTACGAGCAGTACTTC
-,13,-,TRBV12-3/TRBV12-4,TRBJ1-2,CASSLQGGYGYTF,TGTGCCAGCAGTCTACAGGGCGGCTATGGCTACACCTTC
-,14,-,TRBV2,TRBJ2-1,CASSAGREVREQFF,TGTGCCAGCAGTGCGGGCAGGGAGGTTAGGGAGCAGTTCTTC
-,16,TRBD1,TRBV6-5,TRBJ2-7,CASSYRNRDSSYEQYF,TGTGCCAGCAGTTACCGCAACCGGGACAGCTCCTACGAGCAGTACTTC
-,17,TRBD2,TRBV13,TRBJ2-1,CASSLDPSGGSYNEQFF,TGTGCCAGCAGCTTAGACCCAAGCGGGGGCTCCTACAATGAGCAGTTCTTC
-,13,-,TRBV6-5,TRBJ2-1,CASSRIGRNEQFF,TGTGCCAGCAGTAGGATTGGGAGGAATGAGCAGTTCTTC
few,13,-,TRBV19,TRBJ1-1,CASSWGGITEAFF,TGTGCCAGTTCGTGGGGGGGCATCACTGAAGCTTTCTTT
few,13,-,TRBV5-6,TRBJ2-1,CASSLGRRNEQFF,TGTGCCAGCAGCCTTGGTCGGAGAAATGAGCAGTTCTTC
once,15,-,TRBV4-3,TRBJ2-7,CASSQARELTYEQYF,TGCGCCAGCAGCCAAGCCAGGGAACTAACCTACGAGCAGTACTTC
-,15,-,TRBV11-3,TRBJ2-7,CASSLIAGRLHEQYF,TGTGCCAGCAGCTTAATAGCAGGGCGGCTCCACGAGCAGTACTTC
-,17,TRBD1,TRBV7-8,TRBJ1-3,CASSLLGQGSSGNTIYF,TGTGCCAGCAGCTTACTGGGACAGGGCTCCTCTGGAAACACCATATATTTT
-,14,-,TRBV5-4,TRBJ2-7,CASSRTNSPYEQYF,TGTGCCAGCAGCCGGACTAATTCCCCCTACGAGCAGTACTTC
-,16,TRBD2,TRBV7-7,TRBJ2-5,CASSLGTSGGQETQYF,TGTGCCAGCAGCTTAGGGACTAGCGGGGGACAAGAGACCCAGTACTTC
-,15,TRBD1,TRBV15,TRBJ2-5,CATSRGQGAQETQYF,TGTGCCACCAGCAGAGGACAGGGGGCCCAAGAGACCCAGTACTTC
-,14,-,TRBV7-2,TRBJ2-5,CASREGLAQETQYF,TGTGCCAGCAGGGAAGGACTTGCCCAAGAGACCCAGTACTTC
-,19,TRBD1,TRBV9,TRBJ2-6,CASSVVMGQGHSGANVLTF,TGTGCCAGCAGCGTAGTAATGGGACAGGGCCACTCTGGGGCCAACGTCCTGACTTTC
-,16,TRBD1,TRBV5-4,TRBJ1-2,CASSRLGTAANYGYTF,TGTGCCAGCAGCCGTCTTGGGACAGCCGCTAACTATGGCTACACCTTC
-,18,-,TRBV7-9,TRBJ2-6,CASSLGLRGVSGANVLTF,TGTGCCAGCAGCTTGGGGTTGCGCGGGGTCTCTGGGGCCAACGTCCTGACTTTC
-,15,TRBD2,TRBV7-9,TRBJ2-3,CASSRPAGGTDTQYF,TGTGCCAGCTCTAGGCCAGCGGGGGGAACAGATACGCAGTATTTT
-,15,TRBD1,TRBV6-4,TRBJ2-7,CASSDSGDRVHEQYF,TGTGCCAGCAGTGACTCGGGGGACAGGGTCCACGAGCAGTACTTC
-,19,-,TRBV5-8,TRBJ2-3,CASSGGGRTGFDSTDTQYF,TGTGCCAGCAGTGGGGGAGGAAGGACGGGTTTCGATAGCACAGATACGCAGTATTTT
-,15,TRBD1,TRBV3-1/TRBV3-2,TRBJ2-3,CASRRTGQSTDTQYF,TGTGCCAGCCGGAGGACGGGACAGAGCACAGATACGCAGTATTTT
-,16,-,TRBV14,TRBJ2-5,CASSPLGEGRQETQYF,TGTGCCAGCAGCCCACTTGGAGAGGGAAGACAAGAGACCCAGTACTTC
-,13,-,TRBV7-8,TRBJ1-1,CASSLVPGTEAFF,TGTGCCAGCAGCTTAGTCCCAGGGACTGAAGCTTTCTTT
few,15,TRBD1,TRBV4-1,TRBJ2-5,CASSQESGTEETQYF,TGCGCCAGCAGCCAAGAATCCGGGACAGAAGAGACCCAGTACTTC
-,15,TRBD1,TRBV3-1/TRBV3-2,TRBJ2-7,CASSVRQGLNYEQYF,TGTGCCAGCAGCGTTCGACAGGGTTTAAACTACGAGCAGTACTTC
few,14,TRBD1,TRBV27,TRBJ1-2,CASSSSDRDYGYTF,TGTGCCAGCAGTTCGTCGGACAGGGACTATGGCTACACCTTC
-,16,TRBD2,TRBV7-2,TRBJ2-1,CASSLEASGRGNEQFF,TGTGCCAGCAGCTTAGAGGCTAGCGGGAGGGGGAATGAGCAGTTCTTC
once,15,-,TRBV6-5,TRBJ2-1,CASTSRDIRYNEQFF,TGTGCCAGCACCTCAAGGGACATCCGCTACAATGAGCAGTTCTTC
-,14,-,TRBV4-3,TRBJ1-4,CASSQGGTNEKLFF,TGCGCCAGCAGCCAAGGAGGGACTAATGAAAAACTGTTTTTT